Listed below are T cell receptor beta chains from one sample, sequenced in a study of technical replicates of blood from a few donors. The assay was immunoSEQ multiplex PCR, and TCRdb's table has in-frame clones only and misses some. The top ten hold around 12% of the sample, which has approximately 16,000 clones, 87% seen once. Sequencing was performed on PBMCs. The receptors derive from a human donor in good health. Each CDR3 is given with its conserved first and last residue. D genes are given only for firm matches. Rows may omit the clone size; those that give it use once, few, many or a size class.

D	V	size	J	CDR3	DNA
TRBD2	TRBV7-6	NA	TRBJ2-3	CASSLELAGTTDTQYF	TGTGCCAGCAGCTTAGAACTAGCGGGAACCACAGATACGCAGTATTTT
TRBD1	TRBV29-1	NA	TRBJ2-7	CSVARDSGLEQYF	TGCAGCGTTGCCCGGGACAGTGGGCTCGAGCAGTACTTC
NA	TRBV19	few	TRBJ2-6	CASSLMSGANVLTF	TGTGCCAGTAGTTTAATGTCTGGGGCCAACGTCCTGACTTTC
TRBD1	TRBV30	NA	TRBJ1-2	CASPLSRDRGYYGYTF	TGTGCCTCGCCACTGAGTCGGGACAGGGGGTACTATGGCTACACCTTC
TRBD2	TRBV7-9	NA	TRBJ2-7	CASSASGRGYEQYF	TGTGCCAGCAGCGCTAGCGGGAGGGGGTACGAGCAGTACTTC
TRBD2	TRBV5-1	NA	TRBJ2-1	CASSKGTSGNNEQFF	TGCGCCAGCAGCAAAGGGACTAGCGGAAACAATGAGCAGTTCTTC
TRBD1	TRBV25-1	NA	TRBJ2-3	CASSEGWTGGIDTQYF	TGTGCCAGCAGTGAAGGGTGGACAGGGGGAATAGATACGCAGTATTTT
NA	TRBV27	NA	TRBJ2-2	CASSFRGSGELFF	TGTGCCAGCAGTTTTAGGGGATCCGGGGAGCTGTTTTTT
TRBD2	TRBV13	once	TRBJ2-7	CASSLGTIGLAGSSYEQYF	TGTGCCAGCAGCCTAGGGACAATTGGACTAGCGGGATCTTCCTACGAGCAGTACTTC
TRBD1	TRBV29-1	NA	TRBJ1-1	CSGTGDTNEAFF	TGCAGCGGAACAGGGGACACAAATGAAGCTTTCTTT
NA	TRBV4-1	few	TRBJ1-5	CASSQDRDSLNQPQHF	TGCGCCAGCAGCCAAGATCGGGACTCCCTCAATCAGCCCCAGCATTTT
TRBD2	TRBV7-2	NA	TRBJ2-3	CASSLSGLAGRDTQYF	TGTGCCAGCAGCTTATCGGGACTAGCGGGACGAGATACGCAGTATTTT
NA	TRBV2	NA	TRBJ2-7	CASDEPLSYEQYF	TGTGCCAGCGATGAGCCTCTCTCTTACGAGCAGTACTTC
NA	TRBV30	NA	TRBJ1-1	CACAGLAGNTEAFF	TGTGCCTGTGCGGGCCTGGCGGGAAACACTGAAGCTTTCTTT
NA	TRBV27	NA	TRBJ2-3	CASSLGGRGVGTDTQYF	TGTGCCAGCAGTTTAGGGGGCCGGGGGGTGGGTACAGATACGCAGTATTTT
NA	TRBV11-1	NA	TRBJ2-3	CASSYPGGLPTDTQYF	TGTGCCAGCAGTTACCCAGGGGGGCTCCCCACAGATACGCAGTATTTT
TRBD2	TRBV7-9	NA	TRBJ2-1	CASSLGSAGVGHEQFF	TGTGCCAGCAGCTTAGGATCGGCGGGAGTTGGGCATGAGCAGTTCTTC
TRBD1	TRBV11-2	NA	TRBJ2-2	CASRSTGTGAGAGELFF	TGTGCCAGCAGATCCACCGGGACAGGGGCCGGGGCCGGGGAGCTGTTTTTT
NA	TRBV7-7	NA	TRBJ2-3	CASSLGGSGNTDTQYF	TGTGCCAGCAGCTTAGGGGGTAGCGGAAACACAGATACGCAGTATTTT
TRBD2	TRBV4-1	NA	TRBJ2-1	CASSQDSGWEGLAGEQFF	TGCGCCAGCAGCCAAGATTCGGGATGGGAGGGCCTAGCGGGTGAGCAGTTCTTC
TRBD2	TRBV10-3	few	TRBJ2-7	CAISLLAGQSYEQYF	TGTGCCATCAGTCTATTAGCGGGTCAATCCTACGAGCAGTACTTC
TRBD2	TRBV2	NA	TRBJ2-3	CASKPGLAGLSTQYF	TGTGCCAGCAAACCGGGACTAGCGGGCCTTTCGACGCAGTATTTT
NA	TRBV6-5	NA	TRBJ1-4	CASTLRPGPPGELFF	TGTGCCAGCACCCTTCGCCCAGGGCCCCCTGGGGAACTGTTTTTT
TRBD1	TRBV6-1	NA	TRBJ2-7	CASRPRQGAYEQYF	TGTGCCAGCAGACCCAGACAGGGGGCATACGAGCAGTACTTC
NA	TRBV19	NA	TRBJ2-7	CATKPRGGPYEQYF	TGTGCCACCAAACCAAGAGGGGGTCCCTACGAGCAGTACTTC
TRBD2	TRBV6-6	NA	TRBJ2-1	CASSPVAGSSYNEQFF	TGTGCCAGCAGCCCAGTAGCGGGAAGCTCCTACAATGAGCAGTTCTTC
NA	TRBV11-2	NA	TRBJ2-3	CASSLVGELTDTQYF	TGTGCCAGCAGCTTAGTCGGAGAACTGACAGATACGCAGTATTTT
TRBD2	TRBV11-2	NA	TRBJ2-1	CASSLDWGLGYNEQFF	TGTGCCAGCAGCTTAGATTGGGGACTAGGATACAATGAGCAGTTCTTC
NA	TRBV30	NA	TRBJ1-1	CAWTPPGDGRRQAFF	TGTGCCTGGACCCCTCCCGGGGACGGGAGGAGGCAAGCTTTCTTT
NA	TRBV30	NA	TRBJ2-7	CAWSVTVSKQYF	TGTGCCTGGAGTGTAACGGTCTCGAAGCAGTACTTC
TRBD2	TRBV9	NA	TRBJ2-1	CASSGAGTRWDEQFF	TGTGCCAGCAGCGGCGCCGGGACTAGATGGGATGAGCAGTTCTTC
NA	TRBV10-1	NA	TRBJ2-3	CASSPDGGSGLASTQYF	TGCGCCAGCAGCCCCGATGGGGGGAGCGGCCTGGCCAGTACGCAGTATTTT
TRBD2	TRBV19	few	TRBJ2-7	CASSIDLAGGTDEQYF	TGTGCCAGTAGTATAGACCTAGCGGGAGGGACCGACGAGCAGTACTTC
TRBD1	TRBV5-1	NA	TRBJ2-7	CASSLAGTGGNSYEQYF	TGCGCCAGCAGCTTGGCGGGGACAGGGGGAAACTCCTACGAGCAGTACTTC
NA	TRBV6-1	NA	TRBJ2-3	CASSEPSTDTQYF	TGTGCCAGCAGTGAACCTAGCACAGATACGCAGTATTTT
NA	TRBV30	once	TRBJ1-2	CAWSPLRANYGYTF	TGTGCCTGGAGTCCTCTCAGGGCTAACTATGGCTACACCTTC
TRBD1	TRBV4-2	NA	TRBJ1-1	CASSPRTGENTEAFF	TGTGCCAGCAGCCCCAGAACAGGGGAGAACACTGAAGCTTTCTTT
NA	TRBV13	NA	TRBJ2-5	CASSPPMLETQYF	TGTGCCAGCAGCCCCCCAATGTTGGAGACCCAGTACTTC
TRBD1	TRBV4-1	few	TRBJ2-7	CASSRGQPLLSYEQYF	TGCGCCAGCAGTCGGGGACAGCCCCTGCTTTCCTACGAGCAGTACTTC
NA	TRBV9	NA	TRBJ2-3	CASSVEGRGIDTQYF	TGTGCCAGCAGCGTAGAGGGCAGGGGTATAGATACGCAGTATTTT
NA	TRBV2	NA	TRBJ1-1	CASARTENTEAFF	TGTGCCAGCGCTAGGACAGAGAACACTGAAGCTTTCTTT
NA	TRBV1	NA	TRBJ1-5	CTSSQEPRDRATVHSNQPQHF	TGCACCAGCAGCCAAGAGCCTAGGGACAGGGCTACGGTTCATAGCAATCAGCCCCAGCATTTT
TRBD2	TRBV5-1	NA	TRBJ2-3	CASSRTSGSSTDTQYF	TGCGCCAGCAGCCGGACTAGCGGATCTAGCACAGATACGCAGTATTTT
NA	TRBV5-6	NA	TRBJ1-1	CASSEPGTPEAFF	TGTGCCAGCAGCGAGCCCGGGACACCCGAAGCTTTCTTT
TRBD1	TRBV28	NA	TRBJ1-2	CASSRPPGQGDYGYTF	TGTGCCAGCAGCAGACCTCCGGGACAGGGCGACTATGGCTACACCTTC
NA	TRBV14	NA	TRBJ1-2	CASSQDGTASIGGYTF	TGTGCCAGCAGCCAAGATGGAACAGCTTCCATAGGTGGCTACACCTTC
NA	TRBV4-2	NA	TRBJ2-7	CASSQDRVNLAYEQYF	TGTGCCAGCAGCCAAGATCGGGTAAACTTAGCTTACGAGCAGTACTTC
TRBD2	TRBV2	NA	TRBJ2-1	CASNPAGDHNEQFF	TGTGCCAGCAATCCAGCGGGAGACCACAATGAGCAGTTCTTC
NA	TRBV27	NA	TRBJ1-5	CASSYGAGQPQHF	TGTGCCAGCAGTTACGGAGCGGGTCAGCCCCAGCATTTT
NA	TRBV30	NA	TRBJ1-4	CAWTLQGLEKLFF	TGTGCCTGGACTCTGCAGGGGTTAGAAAAACTGTTTTTT
NA	TRBV7-9	NA	TRBJ2-3	CASSFSADTQYF	TGTGCCAGCAGCTTCTCAGCAGATACGCAGTATTTT
TRBD2	TRBV7-3	NA	TRBJ2-3	CASSLREGDTQYF	TGTGCCAGCAGCTTACGGGAGGGAGATACGCAGTATTTT
TRBD1	TRBV10-3	NA	TRBJ2-1	CAITEGTDINEQFF	TGTGCCATCACTGAAGGGACAGACATCAATGAGCAGTTCTTC
TRBD1	TRBV2	NA	TRBJ1-4	CASRGTGTEKLFF	TGTGCCAGCAGGGGGACAGGGACTGAAAAACTGTTTTTT
TRBD1	TRBV5-1	NA	TRBJ1-2	CASSFGQGGGYTF	TGCGCCAGCAGCTTCGGACAGGGAGGTGGCTACACCTTC
TRBD1	TRBV5-1	NA	TRBJ2-3	CASSLGQGGDTQYF	TGCGCCAGCAGCCTGGGACAGGGTGGGGATACGCAGTATTTT
NA	TRBV30	NA	TRBJ2-1	CAWSEDKHEQFF	TGTGCCTGGAGCGAGGACAAGCATGAGCAGTTCTTC
NA	TRBV5-4	NA	TRBJ1-2	CASSREALDANYGYTF	TGTGCCAGCAGCCGGGAGGCCTTGGACGCAAACTATGGCTACACCTTC
TRBD2	TRBV5-1	NA	TRBJ2-1	CASSLNLAETNEQFF	TGCGCCAGCAGCTTGAACCTAGCGGAAACCAATGAGCAGTTCTTC